The 14 T cell receptor beta chains below were found in one sample sequenced in a study of PD-1 blockade in classical Hodgkin lymphoma. Sequencing used immunoSEQ multiplex PCR; TCRdb keeps in-frame clones, though not all of them. The table shows roughly 40,000 clones, with about 72% occurring only once. Every one of the patients relapsed after autologous stem cell transplantation (brentuximab vedotin exposure was variable). The input for sequencing was peripheral blood mononuclear cells (PBMCs), taken at baseline. These receptors all come from a human donor with classical Hodgkin lymphoma.

The chain recombines TRBV29-1 with TRBJ2-7; 7 bases align to TRBD2. CDR1 and CDR2 (germline): SQVTM, ANQGSEA. CDR3 length equals 13 residues. V shed 4 bases, J shed 1 base, and the junction held 4 bases outside the gene matches. CDR3 DNA: TGCAGCGTTGCCGGGGGGTCATCCTACGAGCAGTACTTC. It encodes CSVAGGSSYEQYF.

V usage is TRBV10-3 and J usage is TRBJ2-2; D is unclear. V lost 3 bases, J lost 1 base, and 9 bases lay in between. This CDR3 is 15 amino acids long. Germline CDR1 is ENHRY and CDR2 is SYGVKD. The CDR3 is CAISDVAKNTGELFF. The CDR3 DNA follows: TGTGCCATCAGTGACGTGGCTAAGAACACCGGGGAGCTGTTTTTT.

Only one count was recorded for this clone. V gene TRBV9 combines with J gene TRBJ2-7; D is perhaps TRBD1 or TRBD2 (5 bases each). The CDR3 is made up of 15 amino acids. With 0 bases removed from V and 3 bases from J, the gap between germline ends came to 13 bases. The V gene's germline CDR1 is SGDLS and CDR2 YYNGEE. The CDR3 loop is CASSVEGTDIYEQYF. CDR3 sequence (DNA): TGTGCCAGCAGCGTAGAGGGGACGGATATCTACGAGCAGTACTTC.

V is TRBV7-9 and J is TRBJ2-2; the match to TRBD1 covers 7 bases. CDR1 and CDR2 (germline): SEHNR, FQNEAQ (reference sequence). V dropped 1 base and J dropped 4; count of bases not matched to a gene: 0. This CDR3 is built from 14 residues. CDR3 in amino acids: CASSLGQGTGELFF. Written as DNA, the CDR3 is TGTGCCAGCAGCTTAGGACAGGGCACCGGGGAGCTGTTTTTT. The variable domain in full, completed from reference TRBV7-9 and TRBJ2-2, reads DTGVSQNPRHKITKRGQNVTFRCDPISEHNRLYWYRQTLGQGPEFLTYFQNEAQLEKSRLLSDRFSAERPKGSFSTLEIQRTEQGDSAMYLCASSLGQGTGELFFGEGSRLTVL.

The V and J genes are TRBV7-2 and TRBJ1-1, with D tentatively TRBD1 (5 bases). This CDR3 has 16 amino acids. V dropped 2 bases and J dropped 0 bases, with 13 bases sitting between them. The germline gives CDR1 SGHTA, CDR2 FQGNSA. The CDR3 loop reads CASSLTSGGMNTEAFF. The CDR3 DNA reads as TGTGCCAGCAGCTTAACGTCGGGGGGTATGAACACTGAAGCTTTCTTT.

This clone appeared once. This chain uses TRBV9 with TRBJ2-7; D gene unclear. Germline CDR1 is SGDLS and CDR2 is YYNGEE. V was cut by 4 bases and J by 3 bases, with 14 bases left in between. This CDR3 has 14 residues. The CDR3 nucleotides are TGTGCCAGCAGCCCCCGGAGAACGTACTACGAGCAGTACTTC. Amino acid sequence: CASSPRRTYYEQYF.

The chain has TRBV5-1 and TRBJ2-7, with 7 positions matching TRBD2. V shed 4 bases, J shed 4 bases, and the junction held 8 bases outside the gene matches. Germline-derived CDR1 and CDR2 are SGHRS and YFSETQ. The length of the CDR3 is 14 residues. The CDR3 sequence is CASSQATAGYEQYF. Here the CDR3 DNA reads TGCGCCAGCAGCCAGGCTACAGCGGGGTACGAGCAGTACTTC.

The V and J genes are TRBV7-8 and TRBJ1-6, with 9 bases that match TRBD1. The ends lost 5 bases at V and 8 bases at J; junction bases unmatched: 4. The CDR3 length is 14 residues. Germline loops: CDR1 SGHVS, CDR2 FQNEAQ. The CDR3 nucleotides read TGTGCCAGCAGCGCCCGGACAGGGGATTCACCCCTCCACTTT. Residues: CASSARTGDSPLHF.

The V gene is TRBV7-9, the J gene TRBJ1-1, with no clear D. With 1 base removed from V and 2 bases from J, the gap between germline ends came to 8 bases. The CDR3 has 14 amino acids. CDR1 is SEHNR, CDR2 FQNEAQ, per germline (reference sequence). The CDR3 nucleotides are TGTGCCAGCAGCTTAGGAGGAGGTAACACTGAAGCTTTCTTT. Translated: CASSLGGGNTEAFF.

The gene calls are TRBV6-5 and TRBJ2-1; D is undetermined. Germline lookup yields CDR1 MNHEY and CDR2 SVGAGI. The ends were cut back, 5 bases at V and 4 bases at J, with 15 bases in the middle. CDR3 length: 15 amino acids. CDR3 bases: TGTGCCAGCAGTACCCGTACCCCAGCATACAATGAGCAGTTCTTC. Its protein product is CASSTRTPAYNEQFF.

The chain couples TRBV19 to TRBJ2-3, with 8 bases aligning to TRBD2. Germline CDR1 is LNHDA and CDR2 is SQIVND (reference sequence). The CDR3 runs 16 residues. V was pared by 5 bases and J by 2 bases, with 9 bases of the junction left unmatched. The CDR3 protein is CASSGDKRGTTDTQYF. In DNA form, the CDR3 reads TGTGCCAGTAGTGGGGACAAGCGGGGGACCACAGATACGCAGTATTTT.

This sequence joins TRBV30 and TRBJ2-3, with D hard to call. The V end lost 3 bases, the J end lost 2 bases, and 3 bases lay between the germline ends. The CDR3 is made up of 11 amino acids. Germline V lookup: CDR1 GTSNPN, CDR2 SVGIG (reference sequence). CDR3 loop: CAWRFTDTQYF. In DNA, the CDR3 is TGTGCCTGGAGGTTCACAGATACGCAGTATTTT.

The chain carries TRBV5-6 and TRBJ1-2; no reliable D call. The germline CDR1 and CDR2 sequences are SGHDT and YYEEEE. The CDR3 spans 14 residues. Trimming left V 2 bases short and J 8 bases short, with 16 bases between. The DNA of the CDR3 is TGTGCCAGCAGCTTACCCCCCTTTTACGGCGGCTACACCTTC. Protein: CASSLPPFYGGYTF.

The chain recombines TRBV10-3 with TRBJ1-6; maybe TRBD1 (6 bases). This CDR3 contains 17 residues. Looked up from germline, CDR1 is ENHRY and CDR2 is SYGVKD. Trimming pared 0 bases from V and 1 base from J, leaving 10 bases between. CDR3 DNA sequence: TGTGCCATCAGTGAGTCAGAGGGGGGATCCTATAATTCACCCCTCCACTTT. Protein product: CAISESEGGSYNSPLHF.